This TCR beta chain was obtained from a study of identical twins. TCRdb fed the 5' RACE reads into MiXCR, producing one record per CDR3 protein. Found here are about 240,000 distinct CDR3 sequences, roughly a tenth of them singletons; the top ten hold about a tenth. The sample holds many counts of this clonotype. V lost 4 bases, J lost 1 base, and 6 bases lay in between. The CDR3 extends over 12 amino acids. Germline CDR1 reads SGHDT; CDR2 reads YYEEEE. The receptor was derived from a man aged 45-65 years in good health. Sample: memory T cells sorted from blood. J is TRBJ2-7 and V is TRBV5-6; D is undetermined. CDR3: CASSRLSYEQYF. As DNA, the CDR3 is TGTGCCAGCAGCCGCTTATCCTACGAGCAGTACTTC.